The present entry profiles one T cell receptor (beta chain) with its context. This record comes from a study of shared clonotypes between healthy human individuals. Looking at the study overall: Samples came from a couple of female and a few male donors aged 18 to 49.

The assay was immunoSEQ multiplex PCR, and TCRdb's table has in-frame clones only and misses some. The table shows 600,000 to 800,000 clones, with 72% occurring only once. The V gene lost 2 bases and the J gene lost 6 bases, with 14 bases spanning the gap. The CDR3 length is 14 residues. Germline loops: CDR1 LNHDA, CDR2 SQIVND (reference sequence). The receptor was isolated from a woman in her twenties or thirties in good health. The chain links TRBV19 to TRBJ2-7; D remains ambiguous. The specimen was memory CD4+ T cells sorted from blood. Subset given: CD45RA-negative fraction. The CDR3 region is CASSIQDRLAEQYF. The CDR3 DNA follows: TGTGCCAGTAGTATACAGGACCGCCTCGCCGAGCAGTACTTC.